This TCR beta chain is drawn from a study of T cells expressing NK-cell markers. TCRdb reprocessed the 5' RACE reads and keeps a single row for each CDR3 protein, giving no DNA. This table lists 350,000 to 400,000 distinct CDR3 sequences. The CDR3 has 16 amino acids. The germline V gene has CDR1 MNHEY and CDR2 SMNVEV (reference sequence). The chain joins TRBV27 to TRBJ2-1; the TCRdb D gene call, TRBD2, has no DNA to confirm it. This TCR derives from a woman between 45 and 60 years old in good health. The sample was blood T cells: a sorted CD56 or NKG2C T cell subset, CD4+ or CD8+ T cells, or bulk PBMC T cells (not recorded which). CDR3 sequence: CASSLLAGGPYNEQFF.